This passage covers 26 T cell receptor beta chains from one sample sequenced in a study of blood T cell repertoires in COVID-19. Sequenced by immunoSEQ multiplex PCR; TCRdb stores in-frame clones only, minus some. The table includes more than 250,000 clones, 80% to 90% detected once. The source material was PBMCs or T cells enriched from blood (not recorded which). These receptors originate from a woman aged 18-29 years who had recovered from COVID-19.

The genes are TRBV27 and TRBJ1-1; 8 nucleotides agree with TRBD1. The CDR3 has 14 amino acids. Germline V gene lookup returns CDR1 MNHEY and CDR2 SMNVEV (reference sequence). V lost 4 bases to trimming and J lost 4 bases; unmatched junction nucleotides: 5. In DNA form, the CDR3 reads TGTGCCAGCAGTTCCAACAGGGGGGTCACTGAAGCTTTCTTT. This gives the protein CASSSNRGVTEAFF.

The chain has TRBV18 and TRBJ2-5; weak D call: TRBD2 (5 bases). CDR3 length equals 15 residues. The germline gives CDR1 KGHSH, CDR2 LQKENI. V lost 6 bases and J lost 5, with 19 bases in between. The CDR3 DNA reads as TGTGCCAGCTCTCGGGATGAAACAGCGAGGGAGACCCAGTACTTC. Residues: CASSRDETARETQYF.

The rearrangement uses TRBV2 and TRBJ1-2; 8 bases agree with TRBD1. Germline V gene sequence: CDR1 SNHLY, CDR2 FYNNEI. V lost 5 bases, J lost 2 bases, and 1 base stayed unmatched. This CDR3 comprises 13 residues. CDR3: CASSRTGNYGYTF. CDR3 nucleotides: TGTGCCAGCAGTCGGACAGGGAACTATGGCTACACCTTC.

For this clone: Other DNA sequences in this specimen translate into the identical CDR3. The chain links TRBV19 to TRBJ1-1, with unresolved D. The V gene's germline CDR1 is LNHDA and CDR2 SQIVND (reference sequence). The CDR3 has 12 residues. Trimming shortened V by 3 bases and J by 4 bases, and 6 bases separated the two germline ends. CDR3 amino acids: CASSIGRTEAFF. The CDR3 DNA reads TGTGCCAGTAGTATTGGCCGCACTGAAGCTTTCTTT.

V gene TRBV7-9 combines with J gene TRBJ1-2; 7 bases are a match to TRBD1. With V trimmed by 5 bases and J by 0 bases, 12 bases remained unmatched. Germline CDR1 reads SEHNR; CDR2 reads FQNEAQ (reference sequence). CDR3 length: 17 amino acids. The DNA for the CDR3 is TGTGCCAGCAGCGACCGAGGGGGCCCCATAGCTAACTATGGCTACACCTTC. It codes for CASSDRGGPIANYGYTF.

This chain joins TRBV7-9 and TRBJ1-1; perhaps TRBD1 as D (5 bases). Trimming left V 5 bases short and J 5 bases short, with 15 bases between. The germline V gene encodes CDR1 SEHNR and CDR2 FQNEAQ (reference sequence). The length of the CDR3 is 14 residues. The CDR3 DNA follows: TGTGCCAGCAGCCTCCGCGGGGGAGAAACTGAAGCTTTCTTT. Protein: CASSLRGGETEAFF. The whole variable domain, filled in from reference TRBV7-9 and TRBJ1-1, reads DTGVSQNPRHKITKRGQNVTFRCDPISEHNRLYWYRQTLGQGPEFLTYFQNEAQLEKSRLLSDRFSAERPKGSFSTLEIQRTEQGDSAMYLCASSLRGGETEAFFGQGTRLTVV.

The chain links TRBV28 to TRBJ2-7; 7 positions match TRBD2. V was clipped by 5 bases and J by 7 bases; unmatched bases: 5. Germline assignment: CDR1 MDHEN and CDR2 SYDVKM. This CDR3 region has 12 residues. In DNA, the CDR3 is TGTGCCAGCAGTCCGCCGGGAGGTGAGCAGTACTTC. Translation: CASSPPGGEQYF.

J is TRBJ2-7 and V is TRBV3-1 (or the pseudogene TRBV3-2); 8 bases are shared with TRBD2. CDR1 and CDR2 from the germline V gene are LGHDT and YNNKEL (reference sequence). The CDR3 consists of 15 residues. V lost 4 bases, J lost 2 bases, and 7 bases stayed unmatched. The CDR3 coding sequence is TGTGCCAGCAGCCTCGGACTAGCTCAAACCTACGAGCAGTACTTC. This encodes CASSLGLAQTYEQYF.

This chain connects TRBV9 to TRBJ1-3; the D is unclear. The germline CDR1 and CDR2 sequences are SGDLS and YYNGEE. The CDR3 spans 14 residues. The V gene lost 1 base and the J gene lost 4 bases, with 9 bases spanning the gap. This chain's CDR3 is CASSVHGSGNTIYF. In DNA, the CDR3 is TGTGCCAGCAGCGTACACGGGTCCGGAAACACCATATATTTT.

The chain links TRBV24-1 to TRBJ1-2; 9 bases are shared with TRBD1. The CDR3 contains 17 residues. With 4 bases clipped from V and 8 bases from J, the junction kept 16 bases outside the gene matches. Per the germline V gene, CDR1 is KGHDR and CDR2 is SFDVKD. CDR3 sequence: CATSDYGRGQGVEGYTF. CDR3 coding DNA: TGTGCCACCAGTGACTATGGGCGGGGACAGGGAGTCGAGGGCTACACCTTC.

This chain uses TRBV13 with TRBJ1-2; D gene uncertain. V was trimmed by 5 bases and J by 6 bases, leaving 10 bases between them. The germline V gene encodes CDR1 PRHDT and CDR2 FYEKMQ (reference sequence). The CDR3 has 12 residues. The DNA for the CDR3 is TGTGCCAGCAGCCCAGACATGGATGGCTACACCTTC. It encodes CASSPDMDGYTF.

This chain links TRBV5-3 with TRBJ1-1; TRBD1 agrees at 8 bases. TRBV5-3 is known as an ORF, though its function is uncertain. The CDR3 extends over 14 amino acids. After removal of 2 bases from V and 1 base from J, the junction contained 1 base not matched to a gene. CDR3 sequence reads: CARSFTGGNTEAFF. CDR3 coding DNA: TGTGCCAGAAGCTTTACAGGGGGGAACACTGAAGCTTTCTTT.

The chain uses TRBV4-1 and TRBJ2-7; D is perhaps TRBD2 (6 bases). This CDR3 region has 14 residues. Per germline, CDR1 MGHRA and CDR2 YSYEKL. V was trimmed by 1 base and J by 2 bases, leaving 9 bases between them. CDR3 loop: CASSQVGGAYEQYF. For the CDR3, the DNA is TGCGCCAGCAGCCAAGTCGGCGGGGCCTACGAGCAGTACTTC.

This CDR3 reads CASSPGQHYGYTF. The CDR3 DNA sequence: TGCGCCAGCAGCCCTGGACAGCACTATGGCTACACCTTC. J is TRBJ1-2 and V is TRBV4-1; possibly TRBD1 for D (6 bases). The CDR3 consists of 13 residues. CDR1 MGHRA and CDR2 YSYEKL come from the germline V gene. Deletions cut 4 bases from V and 3 bases from J, with 9 bases between.

This clone appeared a few times. The chain is built from TRBV11-3 and TRBJ1-1; 8 nucleotides align to TRBD1. With 5 bases clipped from V and 1 base from J, the junction kept 9 bases outside the gene matches. The CDR3 totals 16 residues. Germline V gives CDR1 SGHNT, CDR2 YENEEA. The CDR3 DNA reads as TGTGCCAGCAGCCCCGGTGGACAGGGAAAGAACACTGAAGCTTTCTTT. Amino acid sequence: CASSPGGQGKNTEAFF.

The rearrangement links TRBV21-1 to TRBJ1-1. TRBV21-1 is deemed a pseudogene. The CDR3 has 13 amino acids. CDR3 protein: CASSKEITYEAFF. The CDR3 region has the DNA TGTGCCAGCAGCAAAGAAATAACCTATGAAGCTTTCTTT.

The chain employs TRBV4-1 and TRBJ2-1; perhaps TRBD2 as D (5 bases). The CDR3 totals 15 residues. Germline V gene lookup returns CDR1 MGHRA and CDR2 YSYEKL. V lost 4 bases and J lost 0, with 10 bases in between. The CDR3 spells CASSPPGSSYNEQFF. The CDR3 DNA is TGCGCCAGCAGCCCCCCGGGGTCCTCCTACAATGAGCAGTTCTTC.

The rearrangement uses TRBV10-3 and TRBJ1-1, with a possible D match to TRBD1 (5 bases). The CDR3 runs to 17 residues. The germline V gene encodes CDR1 ENHRY and CDR2 SYGVKD. V lost 0 bases to trimming and J lost 0 bases, with 14 bases between them. The CDR3 sequence is CAISESDPDILNTEAFF. The CDR3 bases are TGTGCCATCAGTGAGTCCGACCCGGACATTCTGAACACTGAAGCTTTCTTT.

This clone has just one count. DNA for the CDR3: TGCGCCAGCAGCCGGCAGGGGCGTGATGAAAAACTGTTTTTT. This encodes CASSRQGRDEKLFF. The rearrangement joins TRBV4-1 to TRBJ1-4; D is perhaps TRBD1 (6 bases). The CDR3 has 14 amino acids. Looked up from germline, CDR1 is MGHRA and CDR2 is YSYEKL. Trimming took off 4 bases at V and 6 bases at J, with 12 bases between the two ends.

CDR3 nucleotide sequence: TGCGCCAGCAGCTCGTCGGGGTTGACCGGGGAGCTGTTTTTT. Its translation is CASSSSGLTGELFF. This sequence joins TRBV5-1 and TRBJ2-2; maybe TRBD2 (5 bases). This CDR3 is built from 14 residues. V lost 3 bases and J lost 5, with 11 bases in between. Germline CDR1 and CDR2: SGHRS and YFSETQ. Full variable domain (missing parts from reference TRBV5-1 and TRBJ2-2): KAGVTQTPRYLIKTRGQQVTLSCSPISGHRSVSWYQQTPGQGLQFLFEYFSETQRNKGNFPGRFSGRQFSNSRSEMNVSTLELGDSALYLCASSSSGLTGELFFGEGSRLTVL.

J is TRBJ1-2 and V is TRBV19; D is possibly TRBD1 (6 bases). There are 15 residues in the CDR3. Trimming took off 8 bases at V and 4 bases at J, with 20 bases between the two ends. From germline, CDR1 is LNHDA and CDR2 SQIVND (reference sequence). The CDR3 nucleotides are TGTGCCAGTCTGACAGGTATCGGGCGTCGCTATGGCTACACCTTC. Translating it yields CASLTGIGRRYGYTF.

This chain links TRBV28 with TRBJ1-1; D is uncertain. The V gene's germline CDR1 is MDHEN and CDR2 SYDVKM. V was cut by 7 bases and J by 1 base, with 16 bases left in between. The CDR3 length is 15 residues. CDR3 protein: CASTPYVTGNTEAFF. CDR3 coding DNA: TGTGCCAGCACCCCCTACGTTACGGGGAACACTGAAGCTTTCTTT.

In this sample, this clone turned up a few times. V and J are TRBV7-8 and TRBJ2-7; D might be TRBD2 (6 bases). Looked up from germline, CDR1 is SGHVS and CDR2 is FQNEAQ. The ends were cut back, 0 bases at V and 1 base at J, with 13 bases in the middle. This CDR3 comprises 16 residues. CDR3 in DNA: TGTGCCAGCAGCTTAGCCCAGGACGGAGGGTCCTACGAGCAGTACTTC. Its protein product is CASSLAQDGGSYEQYF.

Regarding this clone: The same CDR3 also results from other DNA sequences found in this sample. The J gene is TRBJ1-5, the V gene TRBV30; D might be TRBD1 (5 bases). With 2 bases removed from V and 4 bases from J, the gap between germline ends came to 12 bases. This CDR3 spans 14 amino acids. Germline V gives CDR1 GTSNPN, CDR2 SVGIG (reference sequence). The CDR3 reads CAWSIGAGNQPQHF. The CDR3, as DNA: TGTGCCTGGAGTATTGGGGCGGGAAATCAGCCCCAGCATTTT.

The rearrangement joins TRBV18 to TRBJ2-1, with 10 bases that match TRBD2. V lost 8 bases to trimming and J lost 2 bases; unmatched junction nucleotides: 6. Germline loops: CDR1 KGHSH, CDR2 LQKENI. There are 15 residues in the CDR3. CDR3 in amino acids: CASARTSGAYNEQFF. DNA of the CDR3: TGTGCCAGCGCGAGGACTAGCGGTGCCTACAATGAGCAGTTCTTC.

The chain couples TRBV27 to TRBJ1-5; 9 bases map to TRBD1. The germline V gene encodes CDR1 MNHEY and CDR2 SMNVEV (reference sequence). The V segment lost 6 bases and the J segment 0 bases; nucleotides outside the gene matches: 9. This CDR3 spans 17 amino acids. CDR3 coding DNA: TGTGCCAGCAGGTTAGGGACAGGGAAAAATAGCAATCAGCCCCAGCATTTT. Protein product: CASRLGTGKNSNQPQHF.